This T cell receptor beta chain was profiled in a study of T cell responses to AZD1222 COVID-19 vaccine. Only one count was recorded for this clone. V was clipped by 10 bases and J by 1 base, with 17 bases between them. Germline V lookup: CDR1 ENHRY, CDR2 SYGVKD. This CDR3 spans 15 amino acids. Assay: immunoSEQ multiplex PCR; the TCRdb copy retains only in-frame clones and omits some. This sample has 75,000 to 100,000 clones, with 80% to 90% found just once. Sequenced material: peripheral blood, taken on day 0 of AZD1222 vaccination. The chain recombines TRBV10-3 with TRBJ1-3; a possible D gene is TRBD1 (6 bases). The clonotype was recovered from an adult in good health. The CDR3 DNA is TGTGCCACGAAACAGGGCTCGTGGTCTGGAAACACCATATATTTT. Translated, it gives CATKQGSWSGNTIYF.